This T cell receptor beta chain derives from a study of blood T cell repertoires in COVID-19 (dated by TCRdb to about 2020). With respect to the entire study: Samples covering the acute and convalescent phases of COVID-19 were provided by collaborators in the United States, Italy and Spain. The prospective study material was composed of cDNA or gDNA derived from T cells, B-cell-depleted T cells, or PBMCs. Deeply sampled blood TCRbeta repertoires from subjects exposed to, actively infected with, or recovered from COVID-19 were included in the dataset. Where available, HLA class I and class II types were obtained from metadata supplied by the sample provider rather than from assay-based typing. The sample metadata nearly always contained a de-identified subject ID, COVID-19 status, age in years and sex. The repertoires were released in a freely available public database meant as a resource for research on the immune response to SARS-CoV-2. Samples came from the ongoing ImmuneRACE study (first 160 participants) plus 1,254 subjects from 6 global collaborators. Results the study describes overall, beyond this receptor: The amount of clinical and demographic metadata varied by source and participant and was provided uncurated.

This clone was picked up one time. Its specific antigen is unknown. No quality values exist for individual bases; no much larger clone is one base distant. The immunoSEQ Assay, a bias-controlled multiplex PCR, was used to amplify TCRbeta CDR3 regions from genomic DNA. Under the source paper's analysis protocol: Within the assay, amplification of reference gene primers was used to estimate how many nucleated cells each sample contained. To quantify the absolute abundance of each unique TCRbeta CDR3 rearrangement, sequence reads were collapsed and filtered. For each sample, productive Simpson clonality was calculated by taking the square root of Simpson's diversity index across productive rearrangements. TCRdb stores this immuneACCESS table with in-frame sequences only. Part of the clones is absent; in the studies checked, under half of the shortfall reflects unresolved V genes, and no reason is known for the rest. V, J and clone size are those of that table, while D and trimming were read from the DNA. The sample includes some 270,000 clones, with approximately 90% observed a single time. Clones ranked in the top ten supply about 4% of the sample.

CDR1 and CDR2, per the germline V gene, are SGHTA and FQGNSA. Taken from cysteine to phenylalanine, the CDR3 has 15 residues. The entry retains the CDR3 DNA only, 45 bases that are in frame from base 1. Cut back by 1 base and 4 bases, the V and J ends lie 11 bases apart. Enrolling through a virtual design, the prospective study's participants ranged in age from roughly 18 to 90 years and lived across roughly 24 United States geographic areas. To assign participants to cohorts, the prospective study relied on clinical history that participants themselves reported in a screening survey and a study questionnaire. Mobile phlebotomists in the prospective study collected whole blood, serum and a nasopharyngeal or oropharyngeal swab from every participant. Participants in the prospective study had the option to provide additional blood draws and questionnaires over a roughly 2-month period. Before DNA extraction, blood samples from the prospective study were shipped at room temperature or frozen.

The clonotype originates from a woman in her thirties with acute COVID-19. The rearrangement joined TRBV7-2 to TRBJ2-1; TRBD2 is perhaps the D gene, given 6 matching bases. The specimen was PBMCs or T cells enriched from blood (not recorded which). Here is the DNA: TGTGCCAGCAGCTTAGGGGGAGGCCAGTACAATGAGCAGTTCTTC. It codes for CASSLGGGQYNEQFF.